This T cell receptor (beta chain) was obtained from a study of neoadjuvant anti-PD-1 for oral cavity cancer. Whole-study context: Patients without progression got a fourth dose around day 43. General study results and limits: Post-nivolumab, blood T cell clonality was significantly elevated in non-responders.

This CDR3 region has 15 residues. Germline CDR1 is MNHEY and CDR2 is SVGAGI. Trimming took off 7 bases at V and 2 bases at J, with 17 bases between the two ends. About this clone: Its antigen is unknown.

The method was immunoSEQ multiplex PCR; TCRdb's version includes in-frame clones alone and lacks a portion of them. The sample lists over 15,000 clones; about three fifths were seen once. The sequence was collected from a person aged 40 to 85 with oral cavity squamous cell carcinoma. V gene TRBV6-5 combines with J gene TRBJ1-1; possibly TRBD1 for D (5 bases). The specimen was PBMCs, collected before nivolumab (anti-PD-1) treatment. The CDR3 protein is CASTSPGRRNTEAFF. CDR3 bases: TGTGCCAGCACCTCCCCGGGGCGGAGAAACACTGAAGCTTTCTTT.